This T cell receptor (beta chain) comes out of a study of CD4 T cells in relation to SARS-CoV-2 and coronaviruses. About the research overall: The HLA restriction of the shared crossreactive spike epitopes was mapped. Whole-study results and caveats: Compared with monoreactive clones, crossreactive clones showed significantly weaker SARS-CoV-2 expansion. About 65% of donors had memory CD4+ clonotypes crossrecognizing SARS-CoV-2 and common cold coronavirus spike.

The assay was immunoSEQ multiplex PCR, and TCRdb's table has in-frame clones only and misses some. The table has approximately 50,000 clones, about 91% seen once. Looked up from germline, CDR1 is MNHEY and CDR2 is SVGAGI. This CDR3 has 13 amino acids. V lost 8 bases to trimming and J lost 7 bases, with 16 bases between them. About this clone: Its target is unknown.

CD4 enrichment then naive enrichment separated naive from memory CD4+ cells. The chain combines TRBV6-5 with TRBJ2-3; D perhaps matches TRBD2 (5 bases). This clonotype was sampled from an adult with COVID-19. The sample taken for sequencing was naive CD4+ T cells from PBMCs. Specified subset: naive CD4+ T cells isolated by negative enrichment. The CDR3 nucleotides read TGTGCCAGCCGAAGCGGAATACCCAATACGCAGTATTTT. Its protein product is CASRSGIPNTQYF.